This T cell receptor (beta chain) was recorded in a study of cytomegalovirus exposure and HLA in healthy donors. Study-level background: The roughly 100 million unique TCR beta sequences, from some 170 million T cells, were found by an earlier analysis. Study-level findings and limits: The authors excluded some V segments, including TRBV6-2 and TRBV6-3, as indistinguishable. Most of the TCR beta V segments (in an earlier analysis) were productive either about 90% or about 30% of the time.

Samples came from healthy bone marrow donors. In the case of this clone: What it recognizes is unknown.

The germline CDR1 and CDR2 sequences are LNHNV and YYDKDF (reference sequence). This CDR3 is 16 amino acids long. V dropped 5 bases and J dropped 6; count of bases not matched to a gene: 8. The PCR made use of 60 Vbeta and 13 Jbeta primers. TCRdb's copy holds only in-frame clones and misses some; the assay was immunoSEQ multiplex PCR. This table holds over 120,000 clones, 65% to 85% found once. The chain employs TRBV15 and TRBJ2-3; 13 bases map to TRBD2. The sequence derives from a male donor in good health and CMV-seronegative. Sequences were obtained from PBMCs. CDR3 region: CATSGTPGLAGDTQYF. The CDR3 DNA follows: TGTGCCACCAGCGGAACTCCGGGACTAGCGGGGGATACGCAGTATTTT.